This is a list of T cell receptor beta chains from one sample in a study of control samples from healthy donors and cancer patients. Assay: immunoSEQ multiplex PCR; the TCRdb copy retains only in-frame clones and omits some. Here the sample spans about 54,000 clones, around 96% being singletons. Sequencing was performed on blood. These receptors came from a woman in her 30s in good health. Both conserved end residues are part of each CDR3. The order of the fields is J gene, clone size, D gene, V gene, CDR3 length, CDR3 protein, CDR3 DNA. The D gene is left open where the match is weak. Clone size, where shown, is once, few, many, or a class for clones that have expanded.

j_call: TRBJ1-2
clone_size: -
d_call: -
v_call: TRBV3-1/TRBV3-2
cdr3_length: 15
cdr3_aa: CASSRDRNANYGYTF
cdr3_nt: TGTGCCAGCAGCCGCGACCGGAACGCTAACTATGGCTACACCTTC

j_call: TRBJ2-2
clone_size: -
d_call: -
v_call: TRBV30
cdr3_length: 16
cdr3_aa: CAWSIGRAYRSGELFF
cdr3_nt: TGTGCCTGGAGTATCGGTCGAGCCTATAGGTCCGGGGAGCTGTTTTTT

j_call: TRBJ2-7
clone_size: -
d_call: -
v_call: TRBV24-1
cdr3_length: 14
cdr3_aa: CATPGLRATREQYF
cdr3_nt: TGTGCCACGCCTGGTCTCAGGGCCACTCGCGAGCAGTACTTC

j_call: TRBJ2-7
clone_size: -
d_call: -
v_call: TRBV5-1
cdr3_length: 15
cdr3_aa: CASTPPTGTTYEQYF
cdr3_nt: TGCGCCAGCACCCCCCCGACCGGAACAACCTACGAGCAGTACTTC

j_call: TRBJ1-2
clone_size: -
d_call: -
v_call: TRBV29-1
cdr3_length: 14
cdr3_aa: CSVEEEGYSGGYTF
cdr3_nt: TGCAGCGTTGAAGAAGAAGGGTACTCTGGCGGCTACACCTTC

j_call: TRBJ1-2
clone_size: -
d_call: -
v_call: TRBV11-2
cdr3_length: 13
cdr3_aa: CASSFRSNYGYTF
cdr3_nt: TGTGCCAGCAGCTTCAGGAGTAACTATGGCTACACCTTC

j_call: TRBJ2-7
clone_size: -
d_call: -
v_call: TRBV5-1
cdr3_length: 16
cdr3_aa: CASSLEGSGTTYEQYF
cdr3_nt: TGCGCCAGCAGCTTGGAGGGTAGCGGCACTACCTACGAGCAGTACTTC

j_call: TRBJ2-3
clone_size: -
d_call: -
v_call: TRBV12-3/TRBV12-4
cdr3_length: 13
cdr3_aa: CASSLGTTDTQYF
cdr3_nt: TGTGCCAGCAGTTTAGGCACCACAGATACGCAGTATTTT

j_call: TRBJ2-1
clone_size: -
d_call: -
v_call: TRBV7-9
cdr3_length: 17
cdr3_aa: CASSPLGSLGSYNEQFF
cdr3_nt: TGTGCCAGCAGCCCCCTGGGGTCGCTCGGGTCCTACAATGAGCAGTTCTTC

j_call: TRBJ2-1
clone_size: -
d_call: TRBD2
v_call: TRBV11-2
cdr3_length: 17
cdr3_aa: CASANRDVAGGPREQFF
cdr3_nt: TGTGCCAGCGCGAACAGGGATGTAGCGGGAGGGCCCAGGGAGCAGTTCTTC

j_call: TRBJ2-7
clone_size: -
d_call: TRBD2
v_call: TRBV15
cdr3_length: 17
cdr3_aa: CATSRDREARRPHEQYF
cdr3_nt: TGTGCCACCAGCAGAGATCGGGAGGCTCGGCGGCCCCACGAGCAGTACTTC

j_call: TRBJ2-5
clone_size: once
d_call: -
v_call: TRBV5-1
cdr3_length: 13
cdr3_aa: CASSFYRKETQYF
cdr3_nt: TGCGCCAGCAGCTTTTACAGAAAAGAGACCCAGTACTTC

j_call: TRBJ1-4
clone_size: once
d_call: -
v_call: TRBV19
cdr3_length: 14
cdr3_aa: CASSISGQNEKLFF
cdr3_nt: TGTGCCAGTAGTATTTCCGGACAGAATGAAAAACTGTTTTTT

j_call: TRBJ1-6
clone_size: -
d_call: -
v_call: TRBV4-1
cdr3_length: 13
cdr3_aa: CASSQDPRSPLHF
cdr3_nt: TGCGCCAGCAGCCAAGATCCGCGCTCACCCCTCCACTTT

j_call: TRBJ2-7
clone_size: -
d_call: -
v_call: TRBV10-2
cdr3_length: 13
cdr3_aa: CATSSLPFYEQYF
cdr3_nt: TGCGCCACTAGTTCTCTCCCCTTCTACGAGCAGTACTTC

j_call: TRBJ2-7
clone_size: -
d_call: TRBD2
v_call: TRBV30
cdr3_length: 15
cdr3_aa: CAWSIGGSVAYEQYF
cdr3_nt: TGTGCCTGGAGTATCGGCGGGAGCGTCGCCTACGAGCAGTACTTC

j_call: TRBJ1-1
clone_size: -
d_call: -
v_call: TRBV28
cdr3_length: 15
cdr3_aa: CASRASRQPGTEAFF
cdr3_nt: TGTGCCAGCAGAGCCTCCAGGCAGCCAGGGACTGAAGCTTTCTTT

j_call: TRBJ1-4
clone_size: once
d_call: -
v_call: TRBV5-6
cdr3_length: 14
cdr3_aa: CASSLKGADEKLFF
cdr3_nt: TGTGCCAGCAGCTTGAAAGGGGCGGATGAAAAACTGTTTTTT

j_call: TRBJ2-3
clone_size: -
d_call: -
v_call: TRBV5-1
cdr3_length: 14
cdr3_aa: CASSPGDGVDTQYF
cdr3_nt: TGCGCCAGCAGCCCGGGAGACGGTGTTGATACGCAGTATTTT

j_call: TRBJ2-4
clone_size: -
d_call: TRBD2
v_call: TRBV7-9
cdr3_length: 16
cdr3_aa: CASSLPGLAGEGIQYF
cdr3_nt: TGTGCCAGCAGCCTTCCGGGACTAGCGGGAGAGGGCATTCAGTACTTC

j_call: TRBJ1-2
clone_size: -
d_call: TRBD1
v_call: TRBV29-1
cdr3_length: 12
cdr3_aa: CSVRGTGYGYTF
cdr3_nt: TGCAGCGTTCGCGGGACAGGCTATGGCTACACCTTC

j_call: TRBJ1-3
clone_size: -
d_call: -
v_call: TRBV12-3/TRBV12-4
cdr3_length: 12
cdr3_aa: CASSLTPNTIYF
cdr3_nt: TGTGCCAGCAGTCTTACGCCAAACACCATATATTTT

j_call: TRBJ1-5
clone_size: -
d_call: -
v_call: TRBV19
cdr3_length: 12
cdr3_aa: CASSIMGQPQHF
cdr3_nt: TGTGCCAGTAGTATCATGGGGCAGCCCCAGCATTTT

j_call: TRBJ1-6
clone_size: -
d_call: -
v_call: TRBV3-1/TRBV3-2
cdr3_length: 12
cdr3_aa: CASRVTGFPLHF
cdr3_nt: TGTGCCAGCAGGGTTACCGGTTTTCCCCTCCACTTT

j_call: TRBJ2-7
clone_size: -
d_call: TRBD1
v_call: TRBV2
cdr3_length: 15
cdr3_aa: CASSEGTGLRYEQYF
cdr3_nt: TGTGCCAGCAGTGAAGGGACAGGGCTTCGGTACGAGCAGTACTTC

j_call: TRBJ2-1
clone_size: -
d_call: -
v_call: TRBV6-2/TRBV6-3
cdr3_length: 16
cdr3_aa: CASSSPPGLVYNEQFF
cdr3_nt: TGTGCCAGCAGTTCCCCGCCGGGCCTGGTCTACAATGAGCAGTTCTTC

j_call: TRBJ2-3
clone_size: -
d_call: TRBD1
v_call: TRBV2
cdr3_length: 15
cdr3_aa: CASSTRGLGADTQYF
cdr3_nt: TGTGCCAGCAGTACTAGGGGGCTCGGCGCAGATACGCAGTATTTT

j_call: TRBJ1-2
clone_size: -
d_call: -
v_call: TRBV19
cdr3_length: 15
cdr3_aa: CASTPRTGGLFGYTF
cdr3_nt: TGTGCCAGTACCCCCCGAACCGGGGGTTTATTCGGCTACACCTTC

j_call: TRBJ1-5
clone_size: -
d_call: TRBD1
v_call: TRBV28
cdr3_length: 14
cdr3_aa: CASLDRGGSQPQHF
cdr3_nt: TGTGCCAGCCTCGACAGGGGGGGGAGTCAGCCCCAGCATTTT

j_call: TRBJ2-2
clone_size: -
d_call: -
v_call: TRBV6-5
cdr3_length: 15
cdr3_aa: CASTGGQTRAGELFF
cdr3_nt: TGTGCCAGCACGGGGGGACAGACAAGGGCCGGGGAGCTGTTTTTT

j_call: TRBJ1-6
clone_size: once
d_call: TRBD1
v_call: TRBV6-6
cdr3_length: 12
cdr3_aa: CASSKDRAPLHF
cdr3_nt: TGTGCCAGCAGTAAAGACAGGGCCCCCCTCCACTTT

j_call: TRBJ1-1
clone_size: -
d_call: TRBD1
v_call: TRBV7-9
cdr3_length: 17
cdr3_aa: CASSLGGTGVMNTEAFF
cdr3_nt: TGTGCCAGCAGCTTAGGAGGGACAGGGGTTATGAACACTGAAGCTTTCTTT

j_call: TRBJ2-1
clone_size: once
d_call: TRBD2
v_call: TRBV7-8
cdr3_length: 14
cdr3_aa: CASSRAGVGNEQFF
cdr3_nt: TGTGCCAGCAGCCGGGCGGGAGTCGGCAATGAGCAGTTCTTC

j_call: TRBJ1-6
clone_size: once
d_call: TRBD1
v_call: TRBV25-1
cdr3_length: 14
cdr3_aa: CASSPDRVPSPLHF
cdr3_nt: TGTGCCAGCAGTCCTGACAGGGTACCTTCACCCCTCCACTTT

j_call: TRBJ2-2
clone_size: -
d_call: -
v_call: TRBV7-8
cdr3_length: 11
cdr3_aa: CASFDTGELFF
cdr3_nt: TGTGCCAGCTTCGATACCGGGGAGCTGTTTTTT

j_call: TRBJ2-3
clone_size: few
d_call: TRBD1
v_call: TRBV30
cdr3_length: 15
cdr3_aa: CAWSPTGQGADTQYF
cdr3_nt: TGTGCCTGGAGTCCCACGGGACAGGGGGCAGATACGCAGTATTTT

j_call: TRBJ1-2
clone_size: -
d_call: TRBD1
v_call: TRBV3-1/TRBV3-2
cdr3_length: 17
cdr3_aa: CASSQEGVWDRGHGYTF
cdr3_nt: TGTGCCAGCAGCCAAGAGGGGGTTTGGGACAGGGGCCATGGCTACACCTTC

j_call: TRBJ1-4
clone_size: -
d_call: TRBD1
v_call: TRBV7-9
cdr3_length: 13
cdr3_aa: CASRGTGSEKLFF
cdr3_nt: TGTGCCAGCAGAGGGACAGGGAGTGAAAAACTGTTTTTT

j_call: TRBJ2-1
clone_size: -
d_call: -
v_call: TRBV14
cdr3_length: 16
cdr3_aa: CASSQETPNPYNEQFF
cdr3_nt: TGTGCCAGCAGCCAAGAGACGCCCAATCCCTACAATGAGCAGTTCTTC

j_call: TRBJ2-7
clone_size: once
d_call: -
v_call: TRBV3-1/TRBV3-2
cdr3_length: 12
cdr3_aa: CASSQEDIEQYF
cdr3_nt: TGTGCCAGCAGCCAAGAAGACATCGAGCAGTACTTC

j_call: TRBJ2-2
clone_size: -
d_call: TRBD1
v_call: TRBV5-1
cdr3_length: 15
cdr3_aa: CASSVRQGQTGELFF
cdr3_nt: TGCGCCAGCAGCGTACGACAGGGGCAGACCGGGGAGCTGTTTTTT

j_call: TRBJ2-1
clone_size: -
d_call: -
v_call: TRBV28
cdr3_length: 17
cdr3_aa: CASSPRVGHPTYNEQFF
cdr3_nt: TGTGCCAGCAGCCCTAGGGTGGGACACCCAACCTACAATGAGCAGTTCTTC

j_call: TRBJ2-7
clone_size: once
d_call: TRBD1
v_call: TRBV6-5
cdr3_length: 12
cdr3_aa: CASGTDSGEQYF
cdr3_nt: TGTGCCAGCGGGACAGATTCGGGCGAGCAGTACTTC

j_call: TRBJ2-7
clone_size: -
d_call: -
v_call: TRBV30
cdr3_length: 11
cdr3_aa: CAWGGTYEQYF
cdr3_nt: TGTGCCTGGGGGGGCACCTACGAGCAGTACTTC

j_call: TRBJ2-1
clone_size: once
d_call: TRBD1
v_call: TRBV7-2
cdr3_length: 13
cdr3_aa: CASSSQGQYEQFF
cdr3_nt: TGTGCCAGCAGCTCCCAGGGACAGTATGAGCAGTTCTTC

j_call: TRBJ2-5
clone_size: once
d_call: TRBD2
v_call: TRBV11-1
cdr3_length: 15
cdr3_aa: CASRATSGEQETQYF
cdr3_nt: TGTGCCAGCAGGGCGACTAGCGGAGAGCAAGAGACCCAGTACTTC

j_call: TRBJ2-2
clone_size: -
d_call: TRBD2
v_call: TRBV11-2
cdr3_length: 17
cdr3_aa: CASSLGDGGLGTGELFF
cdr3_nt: TGTGCCAGCAGCCTGGGGGACGGAGGACTAGGCACCGGGGAGCTGTTTTTT

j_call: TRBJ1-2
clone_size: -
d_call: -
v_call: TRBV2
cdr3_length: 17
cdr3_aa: CASSDPPIQVVNYGYTF
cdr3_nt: TGTGCCAGCAGTGACCCCCCAATACAGGTTGTTAACTATGGCTACACCTTC

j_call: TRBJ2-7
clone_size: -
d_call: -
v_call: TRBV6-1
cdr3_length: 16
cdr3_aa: CASSATLGGRVYEQYF
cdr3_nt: TGTGCCAGCAGTGCCACGCTGGGGGGCAGGGTCTACGAGCAGTACTTC

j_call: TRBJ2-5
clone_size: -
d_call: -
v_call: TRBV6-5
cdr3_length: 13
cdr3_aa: CASSRGVRETQYF
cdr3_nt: TGTGCCAGCAGTCGTGGGGTTCGTGAGACCCAGTACTTC

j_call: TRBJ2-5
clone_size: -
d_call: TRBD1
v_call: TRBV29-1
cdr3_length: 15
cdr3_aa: CSSPGGQGHQETQYF
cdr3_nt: TGCAGCTCCCCGGGGGGACAGGGACACCAAGAGACCCAGTACTTC

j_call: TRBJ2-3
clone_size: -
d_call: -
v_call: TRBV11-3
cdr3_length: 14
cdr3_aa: CASSFSGSTDTQYF
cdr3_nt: TGTGCCAGCAGCTTTAGCGGAAGCACAGATACGCAGTATTTT

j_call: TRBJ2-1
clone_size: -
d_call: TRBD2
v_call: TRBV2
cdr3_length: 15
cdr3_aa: CASSDQLAGFNEQFF
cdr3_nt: TGTGCCAGCAGTGACCAACTAGCGGGTTTCAATGAGCAGTTCTTC

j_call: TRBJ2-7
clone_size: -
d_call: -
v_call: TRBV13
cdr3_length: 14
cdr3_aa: CASSNGLVSYEQYF
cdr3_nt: TGTGCCAGCAGCAACGGTCTGGTCTCCTACGAGCAGTACTTC

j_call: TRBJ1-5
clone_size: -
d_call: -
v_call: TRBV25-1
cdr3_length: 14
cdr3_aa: CASSDEYSNQPQHF
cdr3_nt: TGTGCCAGCAGTGATGAATATAGCAATCAGCCCCAGCATTTT

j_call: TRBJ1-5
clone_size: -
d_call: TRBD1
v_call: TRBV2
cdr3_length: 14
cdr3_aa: CASKGGRGNQPQHF
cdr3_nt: TGTGCCAGCAAAGGCGGCAGGGGGAATCAGCCCCAGCATTTT

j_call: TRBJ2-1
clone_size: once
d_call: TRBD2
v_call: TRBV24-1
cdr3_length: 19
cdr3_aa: CATSDPGLAGSFNYNEQFF
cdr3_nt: TGTGCCACCAGTGATCCGGGACTAGCGGGTTCCTTTAACTACAATGAGCAGTTCTTC

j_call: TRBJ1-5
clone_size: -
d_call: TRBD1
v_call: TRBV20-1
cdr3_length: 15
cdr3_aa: CSASWGQELNQPQHF
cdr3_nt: TGCAGTGCTAGTTGGGGACAGGAGCTCAATCAGCCCCAGCATTTT

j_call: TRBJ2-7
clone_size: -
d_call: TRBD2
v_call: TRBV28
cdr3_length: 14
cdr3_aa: CASSSGLARYEQYF
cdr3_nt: TGTGCCAGCAGTTCTGGACTAGCGAGATACGAGCAGTACTTC

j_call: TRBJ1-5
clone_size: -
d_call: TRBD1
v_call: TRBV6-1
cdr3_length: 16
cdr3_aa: CASSEGWGTGNQPQHF
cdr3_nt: TGTGCCAGCAGTGAAGGGTGGGGGACAGGCAATCAGCCCCAGCATTTT